This paragraph covers one TCR beta chain sequence. The entry originates in a study of blood T cell repertoires in COVID-19. As originally analysed: Scientists estimated how many nucleated cells there were by amplifying reference gene primers. The data were produced by immunoSEQ multiplex PCR, yet TCRdb's version contains in-frame clones alone and is incomplete. V, J and clone size are those of that table, while D and trimming were read from the DNA. Among about 110,000 clones, around 83% were seen once, and the ten largest hold 5% to 6.5%. The TCR sequence derives from a woman in her sixties with COVID-19, enrolled during active disease. Input material: peripheral blood.

The CDR3 DNA sequence: TGCAGCGTACAGGGAGGGAGGTCCGGGGAGCTGTTTTTT. This gives the protein CSVQGGRSGELFF. This sequence joins TRBV29-1 and TRBJ2-2, with a tentative D call TRBD2 (7 bases). The germline CDR1 and CDR2 sequences are SQVTM and ANQGSEA. Trimming took off 6 bases at V and 6 bases at J, with 14 bases between the two ends. This CDR3 spans 13 amino acids.